Listed below are T cell receptor beta chains from one sample, sequenced in a study of regulatory dendritic cells for organ transplantation. Sequencing used immunoSEQ multiplex PCR; TCRdb keeps in-frame clones, though not all of them. The data contain around 30,000 clones, approximately 81% of them singletons. Specimen: naive CD8+ T cells from blood. Receptor source: a human donor in good health. Each CDR3 is given with its conserved first and last residue. The order of the fields is CDR3 protein, CDR3 DNA, J gene, clone size, V gene, D gene. The D gene is left open where the match is weak. Size tells how often a clone was seen (once, few, many) or the class of an expanded clone, and some rows leave it out.

CDR3aa: CSVVGGGSGNTIYF; CDR3nt: TGCAGCGTTGTCGGAGGCGGCTCTGGAAACACCATATATTTT; j_gene: TRBJ1-3; abundance: -; v_gene: TRBV29-1; d_gene: -
CDR3aa: CASSLWGRSGSGNTIYF; CDR3nt: TGCGCCAGCAGCTTGTGGGGCAGGTCAGGCTCTGGAAACACCATATATTTT; j_gene: TRBJ1-3; abundance: -; v_gene: TRBV5-1; d_gene: -
CDR3aa: CASSELRTGELFF; CDR3nt: TGTGCCAGCAGTGAACTGAGGACCGGGGAGCTGTTTTTT; j_gene: TRBJ2-2; abundance: -; v_gene: TRBV2; d_gene: -
CDR3aa: CASGFGQGAGNTIYF; CDR3nt: TGTGCTAGTGGTTTCGGACAGGGAGCTGGAAACACCATATATTTT; j_gene: TRBJ1-3; abundance: -; v_gene: TRBV12-5; d_gene: TRBD1
CDR3aa: CASSEDPGSGNTIYF; CDR3nt: TGTGCCAGCAGTGAAGATCCGGGCTCTGGAAACACCATATATTTT; j_gene: TRBJ1-3; abundance: -; v_gene: TRBV2; d_gene: -
CDR3aa: CASSAGPTGNGYTF; CDR3nt: TGTGCCAGCAGCGCCGGGCCGACAGGGAATGGCTACACCTTC; j_gene: TRBJ1-2; abundance: -; v_gene: TRBV9; d_gene: TRBD1
CDR3aa: CASQNLPSTEAFF; CDR3nt: TGTGCTAGCCAAAACCTCCCCAGCACTGAAGCTTTCTTT; j_gene: TRBJ1-1; abundance: -; v_gene: TRBV12-5; d_gene: -
CDR3aa: CASSLEPDNSPLHF; CDR3nt: TGTGCCAGCAGCTTAGAACCAGATAATTCACCCCTCCACTTT; j_gene: TRBJ1-6; abundance: -; v_gene: TRBV11-2; d_gene: -
CDR3aa: CASNDGGATYNSPLHF; CDR3nt: TGTGCCAGTAACGACGGTGGGGCGACCTATAATTCACCCCTCCACTTT; j_gene: TRBJ1-6; abundance: few; v_gene: TRBV19; d_gene: -
CDR3aa: CASSPRDRGYNEQFF; CDR3nt: TGTGCCAGCAGCCCCCGGGACAGGGGGTACAATGAGCAGTTCTTC; j_gene: TRBJ2-1; abundance: -; v_gene: TRBV14; d_gene: TRBD1
CDR3aa: CASSSITDTQYF; CDR3nt: TGTGCCAGCAGTTCAATCACAGATACGCAGTATTTT; j_gene: TRBJ2-3; abundance: -; v_gene: TRBV27; d_gene: -